Below are 8 T cell receptor beta chains sequenced from a single sample in a study of cytomegalovirus exposure and HLA in healthy donors. PCR involved 60 Vbeta and 13 Jbeta primers. TCRdb's table, derived via immunoSEQ multiplex PCR, lists solely in-frame clones and lacks some. This sample has around 150,000 clones; 77% occur once, and the top ten carry about 1.4%. The sequenced material came from PBMCs. The receptors shown here come from a woman in her 30s in good health and CMV-seronegative.

The chain recombines TRBV5-1 with TRBJ1-1; D is undetermined. This CDR3 has 15 residues. Germline V lookup: CDR1 SGHRS, CDR2 YFSETQ. Trimming stripped 3 bases from V and 0 bases from J, with 12 bases between. CDR3 residues: CASSSRSSLNTEAFF. The CDR3 DNA sequence: TGCGCCAGCAGCTCACGGTCAAGTTTGAACACTGAAGCTTTCTTT.

This clone was seen a handful of times. This chain uses TRBV27 with TRBJ1-2; the D gene is possibly TRBD1 (6 bases). Germline V gene sequence: CDR1 MNHEY, CDR2 SMNVEV (reference sequence). The CDR3 consists of 11 residues. The V end was cut by 5 bases, the J end by 10 bases, with 11 bases between. CDR3 sequence: CASSTQGFYTF. The CDR3, as DNA: TGTGCCAGCAGTACACAGGGCTTCTACACCTTC.

The CDR3 DNA sequence: TGTGCCAGCAGTCATGACAGAAATAGCAATCAGCCCCAGCATTTT. Amino acids: CASSHDRNSNQPQHF. The chain recombines TRBV28 with TRBJ1-5; D is possibly TRBD1 (5 bases). Germline V gives CDR1 MDHEN, CDR2 SYDVKM. The CDR3 has 15 residues. The V end was cut by 5 bases, the J end by 0 bases, with 11 bases between.

The chain employs TRBV6-6 and TRBJ1-6; possible D gene TRBD1, 5 bases. The CDR3 sequence is 12 residues long. V lost 8 bases and J 7 bases, leaving 9 bases between the germline ends. Germline CDR1 reads MNHNY; CDR2 reads SVGAGI (reference sequence). The CDR3 reads CASSGGNSPLHF. Here the CDR3 DNA reads TGTGCCAGCTCGGGGGGGAATTCACCCCTCCACTTT.

The chain couples TRBV27 to TRBJ1-2; D perhaps matches TRBD1 (5 bases). This CDR3 region has 15 residues. Between the trimmed V and J ends, which lost 5 bases and 6 bases, there was a span of 19 bases. CDR1 MNHEY and CDR2 SMNVEV come from the germline V gene (reference sequence). The CDR3 sequence: CASSQKGSRGDGYTF. In DNA, the CDR3 is TGTGCCAGCAGTCAGAAGGGGTCGCGGGGGGATGGCTACACCTTC.

The chain couples TRBV5-1 to TRBJ2-7; D unresolved. The CDR3 runs to 14 residues. Germline V gene lookup returns CDR1 SGHRS and CDR2 YFSETQ. The V and J ends lost 0 bases and 0 bases respectively, with 7 bases between them. The CDR3 spells CASSLVESSYEQYF. CDR3 DNA: TGCGCCAGCAGCTTGGTGGAGAGCTCCTACGAGCAGTACTTC.

The CDR3 DNA reads TGTGCCAGCAGTTCGGCAGGAACCTACGAGCAGTACTTC. This gives the protein CASSSAGTYEQYF. The J gene is TRBJ2-5, the V gene TRBV6-5, with D unresolved. Near its end, the DNA agrees better with TRBJ2-7, so the J call may be wrong. Germline V gives CDR1 MNHEY, CDR2 SVGAGI. The CDR3 loop spans 13 amino acids.

The chain combines TRBV6-5 with TRBJ1-2; 9 bases agree with TRBD1. Trimming cost V 6 bases and J 5 bases; bases outside gene matches: 4. The CDR3 has 13 residues. CDR1 MNHEY and CDR2 SVGAGI come from the germline V gene. CDR3 nucleotide sequence: TGTGCCAGCAGCCGTGACAGGGGGTATGGCTACACCTTC. It is translated as CASSRDRGYGYTF.